These 7 T cell receptor beta chains originate from one sample sequenced in a study of blood T cell repertoires in COVID-19. The assay was immunoSEQ multiplex PCR, and TCRdb's table has in-frame clones only and misses some. The sample comprises hundreds of thousands of clones, around 82% of which are singletons, and more than 4.5% rests with the top ten. The specimen sequenced was PBMCs or T cells enriched from blood (not recorded which). These receptors were obtained from a woman aged 45-65 years who had been exposed to COVID-19.

The V call is TRBV18, the J call TRBJ2-1; 8 bases are shared with TRBD1. Trimming at V came to 3 bases and at J to 8 bases, leaving 9 bases not matched to a gene. CDR3 length equals 15 residues. From germline, CDR1 is KGHSH and CDR2 LQKENI. The CDR3 sequence: CASSPRDAGGYEQFF. The CDR3 nucleotides are TGTGCCAGCTCACCTCGAGATGCAGGGGGCTATGAGCAGTTCTTC.

This rearrangement joins TRBV4-2 to TRBJ1-1; 8 bases align to TRBD1. Looked up from germline, CDR1 is LGHNA and CDR2 is YNFKEQ. V was clipped by 4 bases and J by 8 bases; unmatched bases: 12. The CDR3 consists of 15 residues. CDR3 amino acids: CASSPRDRKIEEAFF. CDR3 bases: TGTGCCAGCAGCCCCCGGGACAGGAAGATTGAGGAAGCTTTCTTT.

Concerning this clone itself: This sample also contains other DNA sequences that code for the same CDR3. The chain's CDR3 is CASSLGETSGVETQYF. CDR3 DNA: TGTGCCAGCAGCTTAGGGGAGACTAGCGGGGTGGAGACCCAGTACTTC. The chain carries TRBV7-2 and TRBJ2-5, with TRBD2 matching over 11 bases. This CDR3 comprises 16 residues. The germline V gene has CDR1 SGHTA and CDR2 FQGNSA. Trimming took 1 base from V and 5 from J; bases not matched to a gene: 6.

The chain uses TRBV11-2 and TRBJ1-4; 10 bases match TRBD1. V dropped 5 bases and J dropped 6; count of bases not matched to a gene: 3. The CDR3 sequence is 14 residues long. Per germline, CDR1 SGHAT and CDR2 FQNNGV. The CDR3 is CASSPGTGDEKLFF. As DNA, the CDR3 is TGTGCCAGCAGCCCCGGGACAGGGGATGAAAAACTGTTTTTT.

This rearrangement joins TRBV21-1 to TRBJ2-7; TRBD1, as called in the table, went unchecked against the DNA. TRBV21-1 is deemed a pseudogene. The CDR3 sequence is 16 residues long. The CDR3, as DNA: TGTGCCAGCACCTTACCCTGGGGGACAGCACTTTACGAGCAGTACTTC. The encoded protein is CASTLPWGTALYEQYF.

The chain couples TRBV7-9 to TRBJ1-1, with D uncertain. V gave up 5 bases and J gave up 4 bases, with 11 bases separating them. Germline CDR1 SEHNR, CDR2 FQNEAQ (reference sequence). This CDR3 has 13 amino acids. CDR3 region: CASSREPGTEAFF. Written as DNA, the CDR3 is TGTGCCAGCAGCCGAGAACCTGGCACTGAAGCTTTCTTT.

DNA for the CDR3: TGTGCCAGCAGCTTCGAGGGTGAGCAGTTCTTC. This sequence encodes CASSFEGEQFF. The chain combines TRBV12-3 or TRBV12-4 with TRBJ2-1, with TRBD2 as a possible D gene (5 bases). The CDR3 totals 11 residues. Trimming stripped 6 bases from V and 9 bases from J, with 9 bases between.